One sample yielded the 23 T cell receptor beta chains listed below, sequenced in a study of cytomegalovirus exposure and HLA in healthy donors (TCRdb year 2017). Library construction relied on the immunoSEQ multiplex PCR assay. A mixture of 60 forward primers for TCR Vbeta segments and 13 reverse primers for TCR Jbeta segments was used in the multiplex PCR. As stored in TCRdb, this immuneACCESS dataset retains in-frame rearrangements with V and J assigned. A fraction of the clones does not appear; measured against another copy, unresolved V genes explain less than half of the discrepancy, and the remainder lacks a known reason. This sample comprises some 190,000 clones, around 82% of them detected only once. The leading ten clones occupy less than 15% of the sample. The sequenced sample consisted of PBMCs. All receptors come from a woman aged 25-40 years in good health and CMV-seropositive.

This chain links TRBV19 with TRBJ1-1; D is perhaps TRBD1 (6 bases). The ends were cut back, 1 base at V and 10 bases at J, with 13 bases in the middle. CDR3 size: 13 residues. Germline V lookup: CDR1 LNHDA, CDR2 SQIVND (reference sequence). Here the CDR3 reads CASSIAGAGRAFF. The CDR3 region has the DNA TGTGCCAGTAGTATAGCAGGGGCTGGGCGAGCTTTCTTT.

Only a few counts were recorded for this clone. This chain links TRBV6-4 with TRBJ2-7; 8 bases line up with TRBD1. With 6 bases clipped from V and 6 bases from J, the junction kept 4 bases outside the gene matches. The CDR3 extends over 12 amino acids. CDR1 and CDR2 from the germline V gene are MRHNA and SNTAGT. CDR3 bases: TGTGCCAGCAGAGGGACAGGCCGCGAGCAGTACTTC. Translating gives CASRGTGREQYF.

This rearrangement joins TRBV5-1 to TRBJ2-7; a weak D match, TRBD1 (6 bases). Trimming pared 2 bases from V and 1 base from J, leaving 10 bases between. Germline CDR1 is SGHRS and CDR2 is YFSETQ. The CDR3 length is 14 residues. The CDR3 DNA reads TGCGCCAGCAGCTTTGAGGGACATTCCTACGAGCAGTACTTC. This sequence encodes CASSFEGHSYEQYF.

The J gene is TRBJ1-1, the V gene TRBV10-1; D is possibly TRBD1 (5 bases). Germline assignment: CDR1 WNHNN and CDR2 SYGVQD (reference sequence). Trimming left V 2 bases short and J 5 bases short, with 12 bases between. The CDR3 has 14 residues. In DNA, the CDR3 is TGCGCCAGCAGTGAGGCCCAGGGAAGGACTGAAGCTTTCTTT. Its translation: CASSEAQGRTEAFF.

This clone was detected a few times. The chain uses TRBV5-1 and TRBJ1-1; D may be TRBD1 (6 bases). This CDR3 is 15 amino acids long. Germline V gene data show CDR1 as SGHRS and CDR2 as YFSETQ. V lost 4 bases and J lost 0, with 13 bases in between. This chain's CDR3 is CASSPDDRMNTEAFF. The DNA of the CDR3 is TGCGCCAGCAGCCCAGATGACAGGATGAACACTGAAGCTTTCTTT.

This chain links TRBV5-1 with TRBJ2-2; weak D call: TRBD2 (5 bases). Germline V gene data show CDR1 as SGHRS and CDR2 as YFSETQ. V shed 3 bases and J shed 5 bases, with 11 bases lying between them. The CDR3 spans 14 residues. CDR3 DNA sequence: TGCGCCAGCAGCTCTGGAGGTCGGACCGGGGAGCTGTTTTTT. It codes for CASSSGGRTGELFF.

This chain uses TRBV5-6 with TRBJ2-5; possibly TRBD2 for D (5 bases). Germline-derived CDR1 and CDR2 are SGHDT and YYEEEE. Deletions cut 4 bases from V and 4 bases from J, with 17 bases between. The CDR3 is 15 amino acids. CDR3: CASSRGLLTRETQYF. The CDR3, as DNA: TGTGCCAGCAGCAGAGGACTCCTCACCAGAGAGACCCAGTACTTC.

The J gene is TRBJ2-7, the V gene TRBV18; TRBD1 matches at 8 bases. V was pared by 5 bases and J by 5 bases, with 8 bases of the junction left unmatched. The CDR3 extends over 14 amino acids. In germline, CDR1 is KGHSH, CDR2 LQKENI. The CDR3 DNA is TGTGCCAGCTCAACGACAGGGGCTCGGCACGAGCAGTACTTC. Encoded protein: CASSTTGARHEQYF.

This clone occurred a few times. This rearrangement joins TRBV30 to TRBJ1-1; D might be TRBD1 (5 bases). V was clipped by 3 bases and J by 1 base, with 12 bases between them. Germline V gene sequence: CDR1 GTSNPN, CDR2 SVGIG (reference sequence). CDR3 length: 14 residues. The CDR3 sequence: CAWSAGRENTEAFF. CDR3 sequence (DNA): TGTGCCTGGAGCGCTGGCAGGGAGAACACTGAAGCTTTCTTT. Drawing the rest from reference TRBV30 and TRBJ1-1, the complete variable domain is SQTIHQWPATLVQPVGSPLSLECTVEGTSNPNLYWYRQAAGRGLQLLFYSVGIGQISSEVPQNLSASRPQDRQFILSSKKLLLSDSGFYLCAWSAGRENTEAFFGQGTRLTVV.

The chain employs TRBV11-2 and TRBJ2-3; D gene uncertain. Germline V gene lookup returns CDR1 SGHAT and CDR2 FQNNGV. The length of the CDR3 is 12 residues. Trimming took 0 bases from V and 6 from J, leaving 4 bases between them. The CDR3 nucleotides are TGTGCCAGCAGCTTAGATCTCGATACGCAGTATTTT. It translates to CASSLDLDTQYF.

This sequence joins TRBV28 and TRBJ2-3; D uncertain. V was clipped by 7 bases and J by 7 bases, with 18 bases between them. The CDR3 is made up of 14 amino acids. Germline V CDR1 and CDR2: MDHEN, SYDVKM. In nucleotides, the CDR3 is TGTGCCAGCACCCCGAGGAGCGCATCAAATACGCAGTATTTT. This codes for CASTPRSASNTQYF.

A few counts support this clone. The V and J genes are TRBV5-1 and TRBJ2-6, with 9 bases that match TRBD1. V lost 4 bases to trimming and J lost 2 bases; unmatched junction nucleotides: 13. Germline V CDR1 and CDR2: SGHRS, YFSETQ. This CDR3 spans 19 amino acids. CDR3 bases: TGCGCCAGCAGCCCAATTTCGGGACAGGGCTTCGCTGGGGCCAACGTCCTGACTTTC. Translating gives CASSPISGQGFAGANVLTF.

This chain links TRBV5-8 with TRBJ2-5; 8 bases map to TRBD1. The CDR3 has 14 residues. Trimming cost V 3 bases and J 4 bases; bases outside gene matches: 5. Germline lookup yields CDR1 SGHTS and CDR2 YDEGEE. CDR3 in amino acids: CASSSQGVGETQYF. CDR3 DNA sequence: TGTGCCAGCAGCTCACAGGGGGTTGGAGAGACCCAGTACTTC.

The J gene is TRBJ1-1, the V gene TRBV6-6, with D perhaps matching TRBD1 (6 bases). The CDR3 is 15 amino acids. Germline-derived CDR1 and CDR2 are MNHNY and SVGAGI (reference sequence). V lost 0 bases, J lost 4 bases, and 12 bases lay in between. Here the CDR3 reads CASSYSGGGGTEAFF. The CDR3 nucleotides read TGTGCCAGCAGTTACTCGGGGGGAGGGGGCACTGAAGCTTTCTTT.

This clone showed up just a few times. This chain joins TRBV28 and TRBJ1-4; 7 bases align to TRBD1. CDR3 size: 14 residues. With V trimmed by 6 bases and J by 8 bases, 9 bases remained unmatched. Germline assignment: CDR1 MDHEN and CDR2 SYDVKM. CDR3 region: CASRSGTVFEKLFF. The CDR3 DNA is TGTGCCAGCAGATCCGGGACAGTATTCGAAAAACTGTTTTTT.

DNA for the CDR3: TGTGCCAGTTCTGCCGGGACAGGGTACCCCGGGGAGCTGTTTTTT. This codes for CASSAGTGYPGELFF. This chain joins TRBV25-1 and TRBJ2-2, with 9 bases that match TRBD1. This CDR3 spans 15 amino acids. V shed 9 bases and J 6 bases; nucleotides not matched to a gene: 11. The germline gives CDR1 MGHDK, CDR2 SYGVNS.

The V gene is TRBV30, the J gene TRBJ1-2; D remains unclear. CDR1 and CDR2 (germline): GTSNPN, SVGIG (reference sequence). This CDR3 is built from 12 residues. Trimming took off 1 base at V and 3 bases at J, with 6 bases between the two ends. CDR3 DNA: TGTGCCTGGAGTGCCCGGGACTATGGCTACACCTTC. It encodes CAWSARDYGYTF.

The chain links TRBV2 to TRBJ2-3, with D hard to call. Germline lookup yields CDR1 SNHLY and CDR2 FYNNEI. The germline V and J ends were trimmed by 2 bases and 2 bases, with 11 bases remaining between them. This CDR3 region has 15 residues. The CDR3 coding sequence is TGTGCCAGCAGTGAAAGCCCACCCGACACAGATACGCAGTATTTT. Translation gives CASSESPPDTDTQYF.

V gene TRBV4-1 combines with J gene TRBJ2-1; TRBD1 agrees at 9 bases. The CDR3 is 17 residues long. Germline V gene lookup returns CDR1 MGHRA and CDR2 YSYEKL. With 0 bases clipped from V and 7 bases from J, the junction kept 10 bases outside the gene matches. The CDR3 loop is CASSQEPGQGWGNEQFF. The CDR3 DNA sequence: TGCGCCAGCAGCCAAGAACCCGGACAGGGGTGGGGGAATGAGCAGTTCTTC.

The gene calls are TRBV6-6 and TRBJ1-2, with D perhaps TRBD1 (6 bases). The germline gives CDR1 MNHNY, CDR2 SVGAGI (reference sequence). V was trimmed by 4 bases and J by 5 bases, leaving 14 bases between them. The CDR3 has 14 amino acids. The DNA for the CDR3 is TGTGCCAGCAGTTCCACGGGGAGGGGGTATGGCTACACCTTC. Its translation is CASSSTGRGYGYTF.

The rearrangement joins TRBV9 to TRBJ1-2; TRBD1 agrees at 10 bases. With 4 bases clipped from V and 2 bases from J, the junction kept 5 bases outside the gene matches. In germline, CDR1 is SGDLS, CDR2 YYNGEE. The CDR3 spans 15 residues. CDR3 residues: CASSPRDRGNYGYTF. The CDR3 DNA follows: TGTGCCAGCAGCCCTCGGGACAGGGGAAACTATGGCTACACCTTC.

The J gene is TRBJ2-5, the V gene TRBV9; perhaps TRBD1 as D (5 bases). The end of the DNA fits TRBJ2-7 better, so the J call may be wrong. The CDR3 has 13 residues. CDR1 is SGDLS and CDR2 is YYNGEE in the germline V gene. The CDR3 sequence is CASSVRGLDEQYF. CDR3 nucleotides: TGTGCCAGCAGCGTAAGGGGTTTGGACGAGCAGTACTTC.

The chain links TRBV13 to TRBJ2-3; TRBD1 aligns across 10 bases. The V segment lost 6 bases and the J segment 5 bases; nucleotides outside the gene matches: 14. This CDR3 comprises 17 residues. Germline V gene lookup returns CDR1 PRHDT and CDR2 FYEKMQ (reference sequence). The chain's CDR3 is CASRGTGVSGTLDTQYF. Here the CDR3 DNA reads TGTGCCAGCAGGGGGACAGGGGTAAGCGGGACCCTAGATACGCAGTATTTT.